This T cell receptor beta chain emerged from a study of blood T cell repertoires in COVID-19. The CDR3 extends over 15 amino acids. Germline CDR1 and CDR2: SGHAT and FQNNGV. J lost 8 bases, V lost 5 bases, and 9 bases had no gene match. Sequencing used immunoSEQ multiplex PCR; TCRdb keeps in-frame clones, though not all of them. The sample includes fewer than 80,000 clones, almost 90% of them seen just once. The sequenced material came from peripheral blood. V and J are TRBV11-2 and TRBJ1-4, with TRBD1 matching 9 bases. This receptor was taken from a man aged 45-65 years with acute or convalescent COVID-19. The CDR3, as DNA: TGTGCCAGCAGCATATCCGGGACAGGGAGGGAAAAACTGTTTTTT. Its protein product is CASSISGTGREKLFF.